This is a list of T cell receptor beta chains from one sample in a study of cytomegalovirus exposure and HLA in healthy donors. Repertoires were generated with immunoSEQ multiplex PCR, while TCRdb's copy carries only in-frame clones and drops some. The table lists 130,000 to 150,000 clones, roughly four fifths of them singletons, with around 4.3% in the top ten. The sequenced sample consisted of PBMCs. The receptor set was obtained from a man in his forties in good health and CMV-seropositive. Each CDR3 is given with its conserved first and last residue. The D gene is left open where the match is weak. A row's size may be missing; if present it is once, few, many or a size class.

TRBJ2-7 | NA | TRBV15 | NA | TGTGCCACCAGCAGAGAAGGGGTACACGAGCAGTACTTC | CATSREGVHEQYF
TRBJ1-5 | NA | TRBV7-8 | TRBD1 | TGTGCCAGCAGCTTAGGGGGGGACAGGAGAAATCAGCCCCAGCATTTT | CASSLGGDRRNQPQHF
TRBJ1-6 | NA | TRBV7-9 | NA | TGTGCCAGCAGCCTTGTGCCCGGACCCCTCCACTTT | CASSLVPGPLHF
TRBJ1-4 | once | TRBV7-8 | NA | TGTGCCAGCAGCTTACCAATGACCGGGAGGGAGGAAAAACTGTTTTTT | CASSLPMTGREEKLFF
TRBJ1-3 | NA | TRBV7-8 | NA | TGTGCCAGCAGCCCCAGAGGAGGCCCTGGAAACACCATATATTTT | CASSPRGGPGNTIYF
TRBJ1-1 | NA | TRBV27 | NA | TGTGCCAGCAGTCCACTCGTGTACACTGAAGCTTTCTTT | CASSPLVYTEAFF
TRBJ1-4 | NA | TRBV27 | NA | TGTGCCAGCAGTTTATTACAGGGTGCGGAAAAACTGTTTTTT | CASSLLQGAEKLFF
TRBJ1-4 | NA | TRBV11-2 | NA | TGTGCCAGCAGCTCCCCAGGGAGGTCTAATGAAAAACTGTTTTTT | CASSSPGRSNEKLFF
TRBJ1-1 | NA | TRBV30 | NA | TGTGCCTGGAGTGTATCTATGAACACTGAAGCTTTCTTT | CAWSVSMNTEAFF
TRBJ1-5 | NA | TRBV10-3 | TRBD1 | TGTGCCATCAGTGTCACAGGGGAAGATCAGCCCCAGCATTTT | CAISVTGEDQPQHF
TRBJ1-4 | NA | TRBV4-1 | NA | TGCGCCAGCAGCCAAGATCTTCGCCCTCAGGGAGGAAGTGAAAAACTGTTTTTT | CASSQDLRPQGGSEKLFF
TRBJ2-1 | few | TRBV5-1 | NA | TGCGCCAGCACCGGGACCCTAGGGAGGTACGAGCAGTTCTTC | CASTGTLGRYEQFF
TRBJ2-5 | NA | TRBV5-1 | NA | TGCGCCAGCAGCTTGACAGCCACCCGCCAAGAGACCCAGTACTTC | CASSLTATRQETQYF
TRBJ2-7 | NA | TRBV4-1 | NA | TGCGCCAGCAGCCAAGAGGTGGGGAGTCGCCCGTACGAGCAGTACTTC | CASSQEVGSRPYEQYF
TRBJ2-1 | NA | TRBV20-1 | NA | TGCAGTGTGGGGCTGAACAATGAGCAGTTCTTC | CSVGLNNEQFF
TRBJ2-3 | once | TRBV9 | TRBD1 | TGTGCCAGCCGGGACAGATACACAGATACGCAGTATTTT | CASRDRYTDTQYF
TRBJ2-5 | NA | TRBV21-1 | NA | TGTGCCAGCAGCAAAGAGTCCCGGGACAGGGACCGTGAGACCCAGTACTTC | CASSKESRDRDRETQYF
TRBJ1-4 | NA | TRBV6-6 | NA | TGTGCCAGCAGTTACGGCGGTCGTGAAGAAAAACTGTTTTTT | CASSYGGREEKLFF
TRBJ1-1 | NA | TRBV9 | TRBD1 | TGTGCCAGCAGCGTAGATGGACAGGGTCCTGAAGCTTTCTTT | CASSVDGQGPEAFF
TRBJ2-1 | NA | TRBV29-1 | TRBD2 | TGCAGCGTAGCCGGGACTACTCACAATGAGCAGTTCTTC | CSVAGTTHNEQFF
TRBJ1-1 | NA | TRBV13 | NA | TGTGCCAGCAGTCAGGGGTACGTCACTGAAGCTTTCTTT | CASSQGYVTEAFF
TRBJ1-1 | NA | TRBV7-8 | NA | TGTGCCAGCAGCGTCGGAAGGGGGAATTATGATAACACTGAAGCTTTCTTT | CASSVGRGNYDNTEAFF
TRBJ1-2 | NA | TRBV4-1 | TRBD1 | TGCGCCAGCAGCCAAGTCCAATACAGGGGGCCTGGCTACACCTTC | CASSQVQYRGPGYTF
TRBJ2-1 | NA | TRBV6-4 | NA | TGTGCCAGCAGTCTTTTTTTTGGGCGAGATGAGCAGTTCTTC | CASSLFFGRDEQFF
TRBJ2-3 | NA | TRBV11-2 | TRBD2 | TGTGCCAGCAGCTTAGTAAACACCCCCGGACTAGTCGGTGGTACGCAGTATTTT | CASSLVNTPGLVGGTQYF
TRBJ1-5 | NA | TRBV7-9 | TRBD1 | TGTGCCAGCAGCGCTAGGGACAGGGGTCAGCCCCAGCATTTT | CASSARDRGQPQHF
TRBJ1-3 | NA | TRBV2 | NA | TGTGCCAGCCTCATGCGCTCTGGAAACACCATATATTTT | CASLMRSGNTIYF
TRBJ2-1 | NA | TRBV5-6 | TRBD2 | TGTGCCAGCTTTGAGGGACTAGCGGGATACAATGAGCAGTTCTTC | CASFEGLAGYNEQFF
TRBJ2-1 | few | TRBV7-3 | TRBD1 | TGTGCCAGCAGCTTAATACAGGGGGTCGGGATTGAGCAGTTCTTC | CASSLIQGVGIEQFF
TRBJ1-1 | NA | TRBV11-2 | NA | TGTGCCAGCAGCTTAGGATCAGTTGAAGCTTTCTTT | CASSLGSVEAFF
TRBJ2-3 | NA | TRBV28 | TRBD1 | TGTGCCAGCAGTTTGGGACAGGGATCAGATACGCAGTATTTT | CASSLGQGSDTQYF
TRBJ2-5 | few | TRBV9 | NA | TGTGCCAGCAGCGTAGGACTGAAAGAGACCCAGTACTTC | CASSVGLKETQYF
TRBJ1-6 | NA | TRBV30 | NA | TGTGCTTCAAGTGCCCCGGGTTATTCTTCACCCCTCCACTTT | CASSAPGYSSPLHF
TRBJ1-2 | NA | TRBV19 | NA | TGTGCCAGTAGTATTCCGGGGAGACATGGCTACACCTTC | CASSIPGRHGYTF
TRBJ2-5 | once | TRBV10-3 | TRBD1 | TGTGCCATCAGTGAGTCGGACAGGGGTCTTACCCGAGAGACCCAGTACTTC | CAISESDRGLTRETQYF
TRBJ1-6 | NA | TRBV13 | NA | TGTGCCAGCAGCTTAGGCGAGGGATGGACCGGTAATTCACCCCTCCACTTT | CASSLGEGWTGNSPLHF
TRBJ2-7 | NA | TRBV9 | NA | TGTGCCAGCAGCGTAGACAGGGTCGACGAGCAGTACTTC | CASSVDRVDEQYF
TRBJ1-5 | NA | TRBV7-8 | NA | TGTGCCAGCAGCCCATTTGGAGGTAGCAATCAGCCCCAGCATTTT | CASSPFGGSNQPQHF
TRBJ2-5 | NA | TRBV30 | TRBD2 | TGTGCCTGGAGTGTGGGGGGGACGTACCAAGAGACCCAGTACTTC | CAWSVGGTYQETQYF
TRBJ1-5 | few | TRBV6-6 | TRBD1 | TGTGCCAGCAGTTTTGTACAGGGGAGCAATCAGCCCCAGCATTTT | CASSFVQGSNQPQHF
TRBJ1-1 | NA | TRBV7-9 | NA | TGTGCCAGCAGCTTAGAAGAAGAGGCTGAAGCTTTCTTT | CASSLEEEAEAFF
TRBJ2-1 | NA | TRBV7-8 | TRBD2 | TGTGCCAGCAGCTTAGCGTGGTCTAGCGGGGGTAATGAGCAGTTCTTC | CASSLAWSSGGNEQFF
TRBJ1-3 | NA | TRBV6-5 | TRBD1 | TGTGCCAGCAGTTACGGGCAGGGGGCTGGAAACACCATATATTTT | CASSYGQGAGNTIYF
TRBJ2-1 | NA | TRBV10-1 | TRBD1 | TGCGCCAGCAGTACCGGGACAGGGAGCTCCTACAATGAGCAGTTCTTC | CASSTGTGSSYNEQFF
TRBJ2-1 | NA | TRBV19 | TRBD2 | TGTGCCAGTAACGGGCGGGAGGGCCTCCATGAGCAGTTCTTC | CASNGREGLHEQFF
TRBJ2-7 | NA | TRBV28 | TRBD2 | TGTGCCAGCAGCTCTCCCGCGGGAGGGCCGATCGAGCAGTACTTC | CASSSPAGGPIEQYF
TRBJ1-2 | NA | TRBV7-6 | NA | TGTGCCAGCAGCTTAGGCACGGGGGAGGGAGGCGGCTACACCTTC | CASSLGTGEGGGYTF
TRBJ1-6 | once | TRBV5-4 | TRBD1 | TGTGCCAGCAGCTCTGACAGGGTTTGGGCACCCCTCCACTTT | CASSSDRVWAPLHF
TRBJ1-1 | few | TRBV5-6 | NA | TGTGCCAGCAGCTGGCTACAGGGTACAACTTTCTTT | CASSWLQGTTFF
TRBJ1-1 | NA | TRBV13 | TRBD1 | TGTGCCAGCAGCTTGACAGGGGGTTTGAACACTGAAGCTTTCTTT | CASSLTGGLNTEAFF
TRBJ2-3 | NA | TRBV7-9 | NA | TGTGCCAGCAGCCACAGGGAGGGGACAGATACGCAGTATTTT | CASSHREGTDTQYF
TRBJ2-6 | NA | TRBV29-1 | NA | TGCAGCGTTGAAGCCACAGCAGCAGGGGCCAACGTCCTGACTTTC | CSVEATAAGANVLTF
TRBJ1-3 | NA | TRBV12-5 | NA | TGTGCTAGTGGTTCTACTGGAAACACCATATATTTT | CASGSTGNTIYF
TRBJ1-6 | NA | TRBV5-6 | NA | TGTGCCAGCAGCCCTTTCGCGGTGAGCTCCTATAATTCACCCCTCCACTTT | CASSPFAVSSYNSPLHF
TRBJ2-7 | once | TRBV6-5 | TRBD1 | TGTGCCAGCAGTTACCTCGGGACAGGGGCCTACGAGCAGTACTTC | CASSYLGTGAYEQYF
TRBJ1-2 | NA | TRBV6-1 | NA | TGTGCCAGCAGTTCGCAACTAACTAATGGCTACACCTTC | CASSSQLTNGYTF
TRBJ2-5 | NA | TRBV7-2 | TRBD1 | TGTGCCAGCAGCTTAGGACAGGGCCCCCGAGGCCAGTACTTC | CASSLGQGPRGQYF
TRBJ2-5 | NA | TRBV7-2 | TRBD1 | TGTGCCAGCAGCCGCCGACAGGGCTTAGAGACCCAGTACTTC | CASSRRQGLETQYF